This T cell receptor beta chain was sequenced for a study of T cells in localized non-small cell lung cancer. The study, taken as a whole, reports: Longer survival (overall) was linked to higher T cell density in blood. Heterogeneity stays possible, as sequencing covered only one tumor region. A median of approximately 60 of the top 100 tumor clones appeared in adjacent lung, which was paired and uninvolved.

This clone was seen only once. Its antigen is as yet unknown. The junction had 12 bases not matched to a gene; V was cut back by 4 bases and J by 1 base. The V gene's germline CDR1 is SGHRS and CDR2 YFSETQ. The CDR3 is 18 residues long. Clones were read by immunoSEQ multiplex PCR, and TCRdb kept only the in-frame ones, dropping some. The table shows 70,000 to 100,000 clones, with approximately 91% occurring only once. This sample comprised PBMCs, obtained before any cancer treatment. The V gene is TRBV5-1, the J gene TRBJ2-7; 12 bases match TRBD2. This receptor was identified in a woman aged 35 to 70 with stage II squamous cell lung carcinoma. The CDR3 is CASSPQPLAGGISYEQYF. The CDR3 nucleotides read TGCGCCAGCAGCCCACAACCCCTAGCGGGAGGGATTTCCTACGAGCAGTACTTC.